The next 18 T cell receptor beta chains were all read from a single sample in a study of monozygotic twins with inflammatory bowel disease. TCRdb reprocessed the 5' RACE reads, keeping one entry per CDR3 protein, no DNA. Its table lists 300,000 to 350,000 distinct CDR3 sequences. What was sequenced was blood. These receptors all come from a human donor with ulcerative colitis or Crohn's disease, or a healthy co-twin of an affected twin (not recorded which).

The chain uses TRBV4-3 and TRBJ2-1; TCRdb proposes TRBD1, but this gene call is untestable without DNA. The CDR3 totals 13 residues. Germline V gene lookup returns CDR1 LGHNA and CDR2 YSLEER. CDR3 residues: CASSRAVRGEQFF.

V usage is TRBV6-5 and J usage is TRBJ2-2. Germline V lookup: CDR1 MNHEY, CDR2 SVGAGI. There are 14 residues in the CDR3. The CDR3 protein is CASSYRSGTGELFF.

The gene calls are TRBV19 and TRBJ2-4; the D call of TRBD2 rests on TCRdb alone, since no DNA is present to check it. The germline gives CDR1 LNHDA, CDR2 SQIVND (reference sequence). This CDR3 has 16 residues. The CDR3: CASSIERALAKNIQYF.

This chain uses TRBV5-1 with TRBJ1-2; the D gene TCRdb calls, TRBD1, cannot be checked with no DNA. Germline CDR1 reads SGHRS; CDR2 reads YFSETQ. This CDR3 region has 13 residues. This CDR3 reads CASSLDGQGGYTF.

The genes are TRBV12-3 or TRBV12-4 and TRBJ1-4; the D call from TCRdb, TRBD1, cannot be confirmed without DNA. This CDR3 has 13 residues. This chain's CDR3 is CASTLRGPEKLFF.

The rearrangement joins TRBV6-6 to TRBJ2-1; the TCRdb D gene call, TRBD2, has no DNA to confirm it. Germline CDR1 is MNHNY and CDR2 is SVGAGI (reference sequence). There are 12 residues in the CDR3. The chain's CDR3 is CASGEVKDEQFF.

This chain joins TRBV5-1 and TRBJ1-1. Germline values: CDR1 SGHRS, CDR2 YFSETQ. The CDR3 contains 13 residues. The CDR3 here is CASTRGVDTEAFF.

The V gene is TRBV10-1, the J gene TRBJ2-7; TCRdb selects TRBD1, and the lack of DNA leaves this call unchecked. Germline CDR1 is WNHNN and CDR2 is SYGVQD (reference sequence). CDR3 length: 12 amino acids. This CDR3 reads CASSTGSYEQYF.

The rearrangement links TRBV3-1 to TRBJ2-2; TCRdb's D call of TRBD1 is untestable without DNA. CDR3 size: 17 residues. Germline V lookup: CDR1 LGHDT, CDR2 YNNKEL (reference sequence). The CDR3: CASSQYRGRPNTGELFF.

This chain connects TRBV29-1 to TRBJ2-1. Per germline, CDR1 SQVTM and CDR2 ANQGSEA. This CDR3 is 12 amino acids long. CDR3 in amino acids: CSVGQMGNEQFF.

V gene TRBV28 combines with J gene TRBJ2-1. This CDR3 contains 13 residues. The V gene's germline CDR1 is MDHEN and CDR2 SYDVKM. The CDR3 spells CASSLGGFNEQFF. The entire variable domain, with the rest obtained from reference TRBV28 and TRBJ2-1, is as follows: DVKVTQSSRYLVKRTGEKVFLECVQDMDHENMFWYRQDPGLGLRLIYFSYDVKMKEKGDIPEGYSVSREKKERFSLILESASTNQTSMYLCASSLGGFNEQFFGPGTRLTVL.

The chain joins TRBV4-2 to TRBJ2-5. The CDR3 sequence is 13 residues long. Germline CDR1 LGHNA, CDR2 YNFKEQ. The CDR3 sequence is CASRGSEVETQYF.

J is TRBJ2-7 and V is TRBV5-1; with no DNA, the TCRdb D assignment of TRBD2 cannot be verified. This CDR3 has 19 amino acids. The V gene's germline CDR1 is SGHRS and CDR2 YFSETQ. CDR3: CASSLVGTSGSLSLYEQYF. Full variable domain (missing parts from reference TRBV5-1 and TRBJ2-7): KAGVTQTPRYLIKTRGQQVTLSCSPISGHRSVSWYQQTPGQGLQFLFEYFSETQRNKGNFPGRFSGRQFSNSRSEMNVSTLELGDSALYLCASSLVGTSGSLSLYEQYFGPGTRLTVT.

V usage is TRBV20-1 and J usage is TRBJ1-5; TCRdb's D gene call, TRBD1, goes unchecked for lack of DNA. CDR1 is DFQATT, CDR2 SNEGSKA, per germline (reference sequence). This CDR3 has 15 amino acids. The CDR3 loop is CSARVSGASNQPQHF.

J is TRBJ2-7 and V is TRBV20-1; the TRBD1 assignment by TCRdb is unverifiable without DNA. The germline V gene has CDR1 DFQATT and CDR2 SNEGSKA (reference sequence). The CDR3 spans 13 residues. The CDR3 here is CSANGDRSYEQYF.

V is TRBV18 and J is TRBJ2-1; the D gene TCRdb calls, TRBD1, cannot be checked with no DNA. This CDR3 spans 13 amino acids. Germline CDR1 reads KGHSH; CDR2 reads LQKENI. CDR3 in amino acids: CASQTDRANEQFF.

The V and J genes are TRBV27 and TRBJ2-7; no DNA is available, so the TRBD2 call from TCRdb remains unchecked. Germline V CDR1 and CDR2: MNHEY, SMNVEV (reference sequence). The length of the CDR3 is 18 residues. CDR3 sequence reads: CASSPLISRAFLSYEQYF.

The chain links TRBV7-9 to TRBJ2-5; the TCRdb D gene call, TRBD1, has no DNA to confirm it. The CDR3 is 13 amino acids. Germline V gene data show CDR1 as SEHNR and CDR2 as FQNEAQ (reference sequence). CDR3 loop: CASSPVSQETQYF.